Listed here is a single TCR beta chain. The antigen is not known. Germline V gene sequence: CDR1 SEHNR, CDR2 FQNEAQ (reference sequence). V lost 2 bases to trimming and J lost 2 bases, with 13 bases between them. The CDR3 runs 15 residues. The sample is drawn from a study of identical twins. Overall study findings and caveats: Conclusions were drawn cross-sectionally by statistical analysis, without following the same donors.

Template switching created a universal primer site, and the cDNA included unique molecular identifiers. MiXCR, run by TCRdb on the 5' RACE reads, gives a single entry per CDR3 protein. The table has about 340,000 distinct CDR3 sequences, roughly an eighth seen once; the top ten hold roughly 7%. These data were likewise used in another study, on yellow fever vaccine responses in identical twins.

This chain uses TRBV7-9 with TRBJ2-7; D is possibly TRBD1 (5 bases). The receptor's source is a woman aged 18-29 years in good health. Sequenced input: CD8+ T cells sorted from blood. CDR3 residues: CASSLLFRGTYEQYF. As DNA, the CDR3 is TGTGCCAGCAGCTTATTATTTAGGGGAACCTACGAGCAGTACTTC. Full variable domain (remainder filled in from reference TRBV7-9 and TRBJ2-7): DTGVSQNPRHKITKRGQNVTFRCDPISEHNRLYWYRQTLGQGPEFLTYFQNEAQLEKSRLLSDRFSAERPKGSFSTLEIQRTEQGDSAMYLCASSLLFRGTYEQYFGPGTRLTVT.